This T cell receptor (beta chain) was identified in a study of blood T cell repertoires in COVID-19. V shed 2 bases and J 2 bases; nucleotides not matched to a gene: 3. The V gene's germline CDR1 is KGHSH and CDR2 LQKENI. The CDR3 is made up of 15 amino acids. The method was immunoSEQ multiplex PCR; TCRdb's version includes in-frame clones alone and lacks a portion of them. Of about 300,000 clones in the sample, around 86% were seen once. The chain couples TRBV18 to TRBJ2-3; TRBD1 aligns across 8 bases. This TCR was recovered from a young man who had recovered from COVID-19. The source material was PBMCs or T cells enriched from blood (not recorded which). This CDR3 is CASSPDRGFTDTQYF. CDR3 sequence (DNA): TGTGCCAGCTCACCAGACAGGGGATTCACAGATACGCAGTATTTT.